Listed here are 27 T cell receptor beta chains from one sample, sequenced in a study of T-cell reconstitution after alpha-beta-depleted transplantation in children. Unique molecular identifiers were incorporated when the TCRbeta library was constructed. TCRdb recomputed calls from the PCR reads with MiXCR, one row per CDR3 protein. Of about 78,000 distinct CDR3 sequences in the sample, 12% to 15% were seen once. The material was PBMCs, mostly from graft donor cells, obtained 180 days after TCRalphabeta/CD19-depleted stem cell transplant. The receptors stem from a male patient between 2 and 15 years old who had a stem cell transplant for acute lymphoblastic leukemia, so the T cells may come from the graft donor.

This chain joins TRBV6-2 or TRBV6-3 and TRBJ2-7, with 10 bases fitting TRBD2. Trimming removed 0 bases from V and 3 bases from J; junction bases left unmatched: 11. This CDR3 contains 18 residues. The germline CDR1 and CDR2 sequences are MNHEY and SVGEGT. CDR3 bases: TGTGCCAGCAGTTACTCGCCTTTCCGGACTAGCGGCGACTACGAGCAGTACTTC. It encodes CASSYSPFRTSGDYEQYF.

The chain uses TRBV5-1 and TRBJ2-5, with D tentatively TRBD1 or TRBD2 (5 bases each). CDR3 size: 14 residues. CDR1 SGHRS and CDR2 YFSETQ come from the germline V gene. The V and J ends lost 4 bases and 5 bases respectively, with 15 bases between them. DNA of the CDR3: TGCGCCAGCAGCCCTGGTGGGACCCCGGAGACCCAGTACTTC. It encodes CASSPGGTPETQYF.

CDR3: CASSPQGAGNTEAFF. DNA for the CDR3: TGCGCCAGCAGTCCACAGGGGGCAGGGAACACTGAAGCTTTCTTT. This chain connects TRBV10-2 to TRBJ1-1; TRBD1 aligns across 9 bases. The germline V gene encodes CDR1 WSHSY and CDR2 SAAADI. The CDR3 sequence is 15 residues long. The J segment lost 1 base and the V segment lost 5 bases, leaving 5 bases of the junction unmatched.

This clonotype was detected many times. CDR3 in DNA: TGTGCCACCAGCAGAGGATTCCTCATGGGGGCCAACGTCCTGACTTTC. It codes for CATSRGFLMGANVLTF. The chain joins TRBV15 to TRBJ2-6; the D is unclear. The CDR3 is 16 residues long. V lost 1 base and J lost 4, with 11 bases in between. CDR1 is LNHNV and CDR2 is YYDKDF in the germline V gene (reference sequence).

The V and J genes are TRBV2 and TRBJ2-7; 10 bases are a match to TRBD2. CDR1 SNHLY and CDR2 FYNNEI come from the germline V gene. CDR3 length: 14 residues. J gave up 0 bases and V 4 bases, and 0 bases lay outside the gene matches. The chain's CDR3 is CASSVAGGSYEQYF. CDR3 bases: TGTGCCAGCAGTGTAGCGGGAGGCTCCTACGAGCAGTACTTC.

The chain links TRBV18 to TRBJ2-7; the D gene could be TRBD1 or TRBD2 (5 bases each). V was shortened by 3 bases and J by 7 bases, with 19 bases between the two germline ends. Germline CDR1 is KGHSH and CDR2 is LQKENI. The CDR3 has 15 residues. The CDR3 sequence: CASSPEMGRIEEQYF. CDR3 bases: TGTGCCAGCTCACCCGAAATGGGACGGATTGAAGAGCAGTACTTC. Complete variable domain (other parts from reference TRBV18 and TRBJ2-7): NAGVMQNPRHLVRRRGQEARLRCSPMKGHSHVYWYRQLPEEGLKFMVYLQKENIIDESGMPKERFSAEFPKEGPSILRIQQVVRGDSAAYFCASSPEMGRIEEQYFGPGTRLTVT.

This clonotype was seen more than once but under ten times. The chain is built from TRBV4-3 and TRBJ2-5; TRBD1 agrees at 12 bases. J was trimmed by 11 bases and V by 1 base; bases with no gene match: 2. CDR3 length: 13 amino acids. In germline, CDR1 is LGHNA, CDR2 YSLEER. The CDR3 DNA reads as TGCGCCAGCAGCCAAGGGGACAGGGGGCGTCAGTACTTC. Translation gives CASSQGDRGRQYF.

Only a few counts were recorded for this clonotype. The chain employs TRBV12-3 or TRBV12-4 and TRBJ1-2, with a weak D call TRBD1 (6 bases). The CDR3 spans 16 residues. With 5 bases removed from V and 4 bases from J, the gap between germline ends came to 20 bases. CDR3 DNA sequence: TGTGCCAGCAGTCCCCGGGAGGGACAATACCTCTATGGCTACACCTTC. Protein: CASSPREGQYLYGYTF.

This clonotype came up many times. The genes are TRBV7-2 and TRBJ2-3, with 9 bases aligning to TRBD2. Germline V lookup: CDR1 SGHTA, CDR2 FQGNSA. V was clipped by 3 bases and J by 2 bases; unmatched bases: 6. The CDR3 is made up of 16 amino acids. The CDR3 protein is CASSFRGRANTDTQYF. DNA of the CDR3: TGTGCCAGCAGCTTCCGCGGGAGGGCCAACACAGATACGCAGTATTTT.

The table lists this clonotype with a few counts. CDR3 sequence reads: CASSEGTGLSTEAFF. The DNA of the CDR3 is TGTGCCAGCAGCGAGGGGACAGGGTTGTCCACTGAAGCTTTCTTT. The genes are TRBV7-6 and TRBJ1-1; 9 bases are a match to TRBD1. J was trimmed by 4 bases and V by 5 bases; bases with no gene match: 8. The V gene's germline CDR1 is SGHVS and CDR2 FNYEAQ. This CDR3 has 15 residues.

A few counts support this clonotype. In DNA form, the CDR3 reads TGTGCCAGCAGCTCGTCCGGGACCTTCCACCAAGAGACCCAGTACTTC. It specifies CASSSSGTFHQETQYF. The chain combines TRBV7-9 with TRBJ2-5, with D tentatively TRBD1 or TRBD2 (5 bases each). The germline V gene has CDR1 SEHNR and CDR2 FQNEAQ (reference sequence). The CDR3 contains 16 residues. The V gene lost 4 bases and the J gene lost 0 bases, with 15 bases spanning the gap.

The chain has TRBV12-3 or TRBV12-4 and TRBJ1-2; D gene uncertain. V lost 1 base and J lost 6, with 9 bases in between. This CDR3 is 13 amino acids long. CDR3: CASSLGEGHGYTF. In nucleotides, the CDR3 is TGTGCCAGCAGTTTAGGTGAAGGACATGGCTACACCTTC.

This clonotype was picked up a small number of times. CDR3 loop: CASTGGTVREYNEQFF. CDR3 nucleotides: TGCGCCAGCACCGGAGGGACTGTTCGGGAATATAATGAGCAGTTCTTC. J is TRBJ2-1 and V is TRBV5-1; D is perhaps TRBD2 (6 bases). CDR3 length equals 16 residues. CDR1 and CDR2 from the germline V gene are SGHRS and YFSETQ. V lost 6 bases to trimming and J lost 7 bases, with 23 bases between them.

The rearrangement joins TRBV5-1 to TRBJ1-5; no reliable D call. Germline-derived CDR1 and CDR2 are SGHRS and YFSETQ. V lost 0 bases and J lost 4, with 8 bases in between. There are 14 residues in the CDR3. This CDR3 is CASSLGDPNQPQHF. The CDR3 region has the DNA TGCGCCAGCAGCTTGGGTGACCCTAATCAGCCCCAGCATTTT. The full variable domain, completed using reference TRBV5-1 and TRBJ1-5, is KAGVTQTPRYLIKTRGQQVTLSCSPISGHRSVSWYQQTPGQGLQFLFEYFSETQRNKGNFPGRFSGRQFSNSRSEMNVSTLELGDSALYLCASSLGDPNQPQHFGDGTRLSIL.

The V and J genes are TRBV5-1 and TRBJ2-7; possibly TRBD2 for D (5 bases). The CDR3 is 12 residues long. Trimming took 5 bases from V and 3 from J, leaving 9 bases between them. Germline lookup yields CDR1 SGHRS and CDR2 YFSETQ. The CDR3 DNA sequence: TGCGCCAGCAGGAGCGGAAACTACGAGCAGTACTTC. This translates into CASRSGNYEQYF.

The chain carries TRBV20-1 and TRBJ2-7; D gene uncertain. Deletions cut 0 bases from V and 3 bases from J, with 9 bases between. This CDR3 has 13 residues. Looked up from germline, CDR1 is DFQATT and CDR2 is SNEGSKA (reference sequence). The CDR3 region has the DNA TGCAGTGCTAGAGATCCCAGACACTACGAGCAGTACTTC. This gives the protein CSARDPRHYEQYF.

This clonotype was observed a handful of times. The J gene is TRBJ1-3, the V gene TRBV7-2; D remains unclear. This CDR3 comprises 15 residues. Between the trimmed V and J ends, which lost 1 base and 4 bases, there was a span of 11 bases. The germline V gene has CDR1 SGHTA and CDR2 FQGNSA. The CDR3 protein is CASSLEGLEGNTIYF. In nucleotides, the CDR3 is TGTGCCAGCAGCTTAGAGGGCCTAGAAGGAAACACCATATATTTT.

This clonotype was detected ten times or more. V is TRBV20-1 and J is TRBJ2-3; TRBD2 matches 8 bases. The J segment lost 6 bases and the V segment lost 3 bases, leaving 8 bases of the junction unmatched. CDR1 and CDR2 from the germline V gene are DFQATT and SNEGSKA (reference sequence). This CDR3 is 14 amino acids long. As DNA, the CDR3 is TGCAGTGCTAGCGGGACTAGAATTTCGGATACGCAGTATTTT. It encodes CSASGTRISDTQYF.

A word on this clonotype: This may come from a read error, since a much larger clone is one base off. The V gene is TRBV20-1, the J gene TRBJ2-3, with TRBD2 identical over 7 bases. The V gene's germline CDR1 is DFQATT and CDR2 SNEGSKA (reference sequence). There are 15 residues in the CDR3. CDR3 in DNA: TGCAGTGCTAGAGGAGCGGGACCTGGCACAGATACGCCGTATTTT. The encoded protein is CSARGAGPGTDTPYF.

In this sample, this clonotype turned up many times. V is TRBV7-2 and J is TRBJ1-3, with D hard to call. The germline V gene encodes CDR1 SGHTA and CDR2 FQGNSA. The V and J ends lost 2 bases and 0 bases respectively, with 11 bases between them. CDR3 size: 16 residues. The DNA of the CDR3 is TGTGCCAGCAGCTTAAGACGGCCGGCCTCTGGAAACACCATATATTTT. Its translation: CASSLRRPASGNTIYF.

This clonotype was recorded a few times. The J gene is TRBJ1-1, the V gene TRBV28, with TRBD1 matching 12 bases. There are 13 residues in the CDR3. The V segment lost 6 bases and the J segment 11 bases; nucleotides outside the gene matches: 7. CDR1 MDHEN and CDR2 SYDVKM come from the germline V gene. CDR3 coding DNA: TGTGCCAGCAGCTCCGGGACAGGGGGCAGGGCTTTCTTT. Translation: CASSSGTGGRAFF.

CDR3 region: CSGREDNEKLFF. CDR3 sequence (DNA): TGCAGCGGCCGCGAGGATAATGAAAAACTGTTTTTT. The V gene is TRBV29-1, the J gene TRBJ1-4; D not certain. V lost 7 bases and J lost 4, with 10 bases in between. Per germline, CDR1 SQVTM and CDR2 ANQGSEA. CDR3 size: 12 residues.

CDR3 loop: CASSLWGGRSNQPQHF. The CDR3 bases are TGTGCCAGCAGCTTATGGGGGGGCCGGAGCAATCAGCCCCAGCATTTT. This chain connects TRBV7-2 to TRBJ1-5; D may be TRBD1 (6 bases). The germline gives CDR1 SGHTA, CDR2 FQGNSA. The CDR3 is 16 residues long. The ends were cut back, 2 bases at V and 1 base at J, with 12 bases in the middle.

This clonotype was counted ten times or more. The rearrangement uses TRBV29-1 and TRBJ2-5, with TRBD2 matching 8 bases. The germline V gene has CDR1 SQVTM and CDR2 ANQGSEA. The CDR3 is 15 amino acids. The V and J ends lost 0 bases and 1 base, in that order; junction bases with no gene match: 4. The chain's CDR3 is CSVEERTSTQETQYF. CDR3 DNA sequence: TGCAGCGTTGAAGAGAGGACTAGCACCCAAGAGACCCAGTACTTC.

J is TRBJ2-7 and V is TRBV6-5; 7 nucleotides align to TRBD1. The length of the CDR3 is 14 residues. V lost 0 bases and J lost 5; bases outside the gene matches: 4. Per the germline V gene, CDR1 is MNHEY and CDR2 is SVGAGI. The CDR3 is CASSYSDRVDEQYF. The DNA of the CDR3 is TGTGCCAGCAGTTACTCCGACAGGGTAGACGAGCAGTACTTC.

The chain couples TRBV7-2 to TRBJ1-1, with TRBD1 as a possible D gene (6 bases). Germline V gives CDR1 SGHTA, CDR2 FQGNSA. V was shortened by 1 base and J by 0 bases, with 9 bases between the two germline ends. The CDR3 covers 15 residues. The CDR3, as DNA: TGTGCCAGCAGCTTAGACAGGGTATTGAACACTGAAGCTTTCTTT. Protein sequence: CASSLDRVLNTEAFF.

This chain uses TRBV7-9 with TRBJ1-5; D unresolved. Trimming shortened V by 3 bases and J by 5 bases, and 11 bases separated the two germline ends. CDR3 size: 14 residues. The germline V gene has CDR1 SEHNR and CDR2 FQNEAQ (reference sequence). In DNA, the CDR3 is TGTGCCAGCAGCTTGGGGTGGGTCGATCAGCCCCAGCATTTT. Translation: CASSLGWVDQPQHF.